Listed below are T cell receptor beta chains from one sample, sequenced in a study of T cells after yellow fever vaccination. TCRdb re-analysed the 5' RACE reads in MiXCR, keeping a single row per CDR3 protein. The sample yields some 560,000 distinct CDR3 sequences, roughly a sixth seen once. The sample in question was PBMCs, obtained about 5 days after the first yellow fever vaccination. These receptors were taken from a man aged 18 to 30 who received the YFV17D yellow fever vaccine. The CDR3 runs from the conserved cysteine through the conserved F or W. D genes are given only for firm matches. For some rows the clone size is stated as once, few or many, or as a class when expanded; others skip it.

12 | NA | TRBJ2-5 | TRBV5-4 | many | TGTGCCAGCAGCCCGGAGGTCGAGACCCAGTACTTC | CASSPEVETQYF
16 | TRBD2 | TRBJ2-1 | TRBV5-1 | NA | TGCGCCAGCAGCGCCGCTAGCGGGGGAGAATACAATGAGCAGTTCTTC | CASSAASGGEYNEQFF
12 | NA | TRBJ1-2 | TRBV5-1 | few | TGCGCCAGCAGCTGGTTAGGGGCTGGCTACACCTTC | CASSWLGAGYTF
14 | NA | TRBJ2-5 | TRBV7-2 | NA | TGTGCCAGCAGCTGGGGGGGCGGACAAGAGACCCAGTACTTC | CASSWGGGQETQYF
10 | NA | TRBJ1-5 | TRBV24-1 | once | TGTGCCACCAGGAATCAGCCCCAGCATTTT | CATRNQPQHF
13 | NA | TRBJ1-2 | TRBV12-3/TRBV12-4 | NA | TGTGCCAGCAAGAGGGATCTCCACTATGGCTACACCTTC | CASKRDLHYGYTF
16 | NA | TRBJ1-1 | TRBV7-8 | NA | TGTGCCAGCAGCCAACGTCCGGGACCCGAGAACACTGAAGCTTTCTTT | CASSQRPGPENTEAFF
13 | NA | TRBJ2-1 | TRBV7-3 | NA | TGTGCCAGCAGCTCGGTGTACGGGAATGAGCAGTTCTTC | CASSSVYGNEQFF
13 | TRBD2 | TRBJ2-5 | TRBV29-1 | NA | TGCAGCGTCAGTCTAGCGGGTTATGTGACCCAGTACTTC | CSVSLAGYVTQYF
13 | NA | TRBJ2-2 | TRBV20-1 | few | TGCAGTGCTAGAGATGCGTTGTCCGGGGAGCTGTTTTTT | CSARDALSGELFF
14 | TRBD1 | TRBJ1-5 | TRBV29-1 | NA | TGCAGCGTTGAGGACAGGGCTCTGGGGCAGCCCCAGCATTTT | CSVEDRALGQPQHF
14 | NA | TRBJ1-6 | TRBV5-1 | NA | TGCGCCAGCAGCTTTGGACTGGATAATTCACCCCTCCACTTT | CASSFGLDNSPLHF
15 | NA | TRBJ2-7 | TRBV3-1 | NA | TGTGCCAGCAGCCAAGATACCGGGGGGCGGAACGAGCAGTACTTC | CASSQDTGGRNEQYF
11 | NA | TRBJ1-1 | TRBV25-1 | few | TGTGCCAGCAGTGCGACCACTGAAGCTTTCTTT | CASSATTEAFF
17 | NA | TRBJ2-6 | TRBV5-1 | NA | TGCGCCAGCAGCTTGAGTCCAGGCCGCTCTGGGGCCAACGTCCTGACTTTC | CASSLSPGRSGANVLTF
14 | NA | TRBJ1-6 | TRBV19 | NA | TGTGCCAGTCAAAAAAAGAGCCATAATTCACCCCTCCACTTT | CASQKKSHNSPLHF
15 | NA | TRBJ2-5 | TRBV7-2 | few | TGTGCCAGCAGCTTAGAAGTGGGGGCCCCAGAGACCCAGTACTTC | CASSLEVGAPETQYF
16 | NA | TRBJ2-3 | TRBV5-1 | NA | TGCGCCAGCAGCTCGTCCGCAGGGTGGTCCACAGATACGCAGTATTTT | CASSSSAGWSTDTQYF
17 | TRBD2 | TRBJ2-1 | TRBV24-1 | few | TGTGCCACCAGTGATTCATTAGCGGGGGGGAAGGTGAATGAGCAGTTCTTC | CATSDSLAGGKVNEQFF
15 | NA | TRBJ1-5 | TRBV6-2/TRBV6-3 | NA | TGTGCCAGCAGTTCGCCCTCGGGGGGCTATCAGCCCCAGCATTTT | CASSSPSGGYQPQHF
14 | TRBD2 | TRBJ2-5 | TRBV20-1 | NA | TGCAGTACGGGGACTAGCGGACTCCAAGAGACCCAGTACTTC | CSTGTSGLQETQYF
14 | NA | TRBJ2-5 | TRBV20-1 | NA | TGCAGTGCTAGAGATCAACCCGGGTGGGAGACCCAGTACTTC | CSARDQPGWETQYF
17 | TRBD1 | TRBJ2-6 | TRBV18 | NA | TGTGCCAGCTCCCCTATACAGGGGCCCTCTGGGGCCAACGTCCTGACTTTC | CASSPIQGPSGANVLTF
14 | NA | TRBJ1-5 | TRBV2 | few | TGTGCCAGCAACCTGGGCGGACCAATTCAGCCCCAGCATTTT | CASNLGGPIQPQHF
13 | NA | TRBJ2-7 | TRBV5-1 | NA | TGCGCCAGCAGCATGTACAGGGAATACGAGCAGTACTTC | CASSMYREYEQYF
16 | TRBD2 | TRBJ2-1 | TRBV12-3/TRBV12-4 | NA | TGTGCCAGCAGTTCCGGACTAGCGGGGGGAATGGCTGAGCAGTTCTTC | CASSSGLAGGMAEQFF
11 | TRBD1 | TRBJ1-1 | TRBV4-3 | NA | TGCGCCAGCGGCAAAACAGGGGTAGCTTTCTTT | CASGKTGVAFF